The clone carrying this T cell receptor beta chain appeared once. The target antigen is unknown. The data stem from a study of identifying expanded T cells in peripheral blood. Data came from immunoSEQ multiplex PCR; TCRdb stores just in-frame clones and leaves some out. Among some 75,000 clones, roughly nine tenths were seen once, and the ten largest hold more than 3%. Study outcomes and limitations: Across healthy donors, higher total template counts meant significantly greater roughly 2-week count variance. Technical replicates showed around 1.2 changed clones; around two weeks 15 to 20; four weeks 19.

Sequenced input: blood. The TCR originated in a person aged 18 to 70 in good health.

CDR3 protein: CASSLAVGTGKYEQYF. DNA of the CDR3: TGTGCCAGCAGCTTGGCCGTCGGGACAGGGAAATACGAGCAGTACTTC. The gene calls are TRBV5-4 and TRBJ2-7, with 9 nucleotides matching TRBD1. The CDR3 is made up of 16 amino acids. J gave up 4 bases and V 0 bases, and 8 bases lay outside the gene matches. CDR1 is SGHNT, CDR2 YYREEE, per germline (reference sequence).